The 27 T cell receptor beta chains presented below share a single source sample, sequenced in a study of T-cell reconstitution after alpha-beta-depleted transplantation in children. Unique molecular identifiers were used in preparing the TCRbeta library. TCRdb redid the calling of the PCR reads with MiXCR, one entry per CDR3 protein. The sample holds under 750,000 distinct CDR3 sequences; roughly 24% are singletons and the top ten take roughly an eighth. The sequencing here drew on PBMCs, mostly from graft donor cells, taken 360 days after TCRalphabeta/CD19-depleted stem cell transplant. These receptors came from a boy under three years old who had a stem cell transplant for acute myeloid leukemia, so the T cells may come from the graft donor.

V and J are TRBV7-6 and TRBJ2-6, with D tentatively TRBD1 (6 bases). This CDR3 spans 16 amino acids. Trimming took off 4 bases at V and 0 bases at J, with 10 bases between the two ends. CDR1 SGHVS and CDR2 FNYEAQ come from the germline V gene. The chain's CDR3 is CASSSGQFSGANVLTF. CDR3 in DNA: TGTGCCAGCAGCTCCGGACAGTTCTCTGGGGCCAACGTCCTGACTTTC.

This clonotype appeared a few times. The rearrangement joins TRBV20-1 to TRBJ2-7, with 13 bases lining up with TRBD2. The CDR3 spans 18 residues. V was pared by 1 base and J by 0 bases, with 9 bases of the junction left unmatched. Germline CDR1 DFQATT, CDR2 SNEGSKA (reference sequence). The CDR3 sequence is CSARAGTSGAGSSYEQYV. CDR3 coding DNA: TGCAGTGCTAGAGCCGGGACTAGCGGGGCCGGAAGCTCCTACGAGCAGTACGTC.

The gene calls are TRBV15 and TRBJ2-7; D tentatively fits TRBD1 or TRBD2 (5 bases each). Deletions cut 0 bases from V and 11 bases from J, with 14 bases between. Germline V gene sequence: CDR1 LNHNV, CDR2 YYDKDF (reference sequence). This CDR3 has 13 residues. The CDR3 DNA is TGTGCCACCAGCAGAGATCGGGACGGGCCGGAGTACTTC. Protein product: CATSRDRDGPEYF.

The gene calls are TRBV12-3 or TRBV12-4 and TRBJ2-7, with D maybe TRBD2 (5 bases). Between the trimmed V and J ends, which lost 2 bases and 3 bases, there was a span of 14 bases. The CDR3 is 15 residues long. The CDR3 here is CASSLNRGLYYEQYF. For the CDR3, the DNA is TGTGCCAGCAGTTTAAACCGAGGACTTTACTACGAGCAGTACTTC.

There are a few counts of this clonotype. The chain uses TRBV7-2 and TRBJ2-7; 8 positions agree with TRBD2. This CDR3 contains 15 residues. Germline V CDR1 and CDR2: SGHTA, FQGNSA. With V trimmed by 5 bases and J by 2 bases, 8 bases remained unmatched. The CDR3 region is CASSPRTSGPYEQYF. Written as DNA, the CDR3 is TGTGCCAGCAGCCCGCGCACTAGCGGACCCTACGAGCAGTACTTC.

Only a few counts were recorded for this clonotype. The rearrangement links TRBV6-2 or TRBV6-3 to TRBJ2-1; 10 bases align to TRBD1. The length of the CDR3 is 12 residues. V gave up 5 bases and J gave up 10 bases; unmatched junction bases: 2. Germline loops: CDR1 MNHEY, CDR2 SVGEGT. CDR3 protein: CASSGTGVEQFF. DNA for the CDR3: TGTGCCAGCAGTGGGACAGGGGTAGAGCAGTTCTTC.

In its sample, this clonotype was seen many times. The V call is TRBV20-1, the J call TRBJ2-3, with D tentatively TRBD2 (5 bases). CDR3 size: 16 residues. Germline assignment: CDR1 DFQATT and CDR2 SNEGSKA (reference sequence). As DNA, the CDR3 is TGCAGACCCTCAGAGGCGGGTTCAGTCACCACAGATACGCAGTATTTT. This gives the protein CRPSEAGSVTTDTQYF.

This clonotype was counted between two and nine times. The chain links TRBV7-2 to TRBJ2-3; D remains unclear. CDR1 and CDR2 from the germline V gene are SGHTA and FQGNSA. The germline V and J ends were trimmed by 1 base and 1 base, with 9 bases remaining between them. The CDR3 totals 15 residues. Here the CDR3 reads CASSLVGQGTDTQYF. CDR3 in DNA: TGTGCCAGCAGCTTAGTTGGCCAGGGCACAGATACGCAGTATTTT.

The chain joins TRBV4-3 to TRBJ2-5; TRBD2 aligns across 10 bases. The germline V gene encodes CDR1 LGHNA and CDR2 YSLEER. The CDR3 sequence is 16 residues long. J lost 7 bases, V lost 3 bases, and 11 bases had no gene match. The CDR3 here is CASSHASGGFSGTQYF. DNA of the CDR3: TGCGCCAGCAGCCACGCTAGCGGGGGTTTCTCCGGGACCCAGTACTTC.

This clonotype was seen repeatedly, ten times or more. The rearrangement links TRBV13 to TRBJ2-4, with TRBD1 identical over 11 bases. Trimming at V came to 6 bases and at J to 6 bases, leaving 1 base not matched to a gene. CDR1 and CDR2 from the germline V gene are PRHDT and FYEKMQ (reference sequence). The CDR3 is 13 amino acids. CDR3 in DNA: TGTGCCAGCAGTGGACAGGGGGCAAACATTCAGTACTTC. Amino acid sequence: CASSGQGANIQYF.

J is TRBJ1-5 and V is TRBV6-5; possible D gene TRBD1, 5 bases. This CDR3 has 11 amino acids. CDR1 is MNHEY, CDR2 SVGAGI, per germline. Trimming stripped 5 bases from V and 10 bases from J, with 9 bases between. The CDR3 loop reads CASSNGGPQHF. For the CDR3, the DNA is TGTGCCAGCAGTAACGGGGGACCCCAGCATTTT.

The chain carries TRBV20-1 and TRBJ1-5, with 8 nucleotides matching TRBD1. This CDR3 contains 12 residues. CDR1 is DFQATT and CDR2 is SNEGSKA in the germline V gene (reference sequence). V lost 4 bases to trimming and J lost 15 bases; unmatched junction nucleotides: 11. The CDR3 sequence: CSATGGAGGRHF. The CDR3 region has the DNA TGCAGTGCTACAGGGGGCGCGGGGGGCCGGCATTTT.

The chain employs TRBV15 and TRBJ1-3; D not resolved. V was pared by 0 bases and J by 0 bases, with 12 bases between. Germline CDR1 and CDR2: LNHNV and YYDKDF (reference sequence). The CDR3 runs to 17 residues. Here the CDR3 DNA reads TGTGCCACCAGCAGAGATTCGAACAGCCTCTCTGGAAACACCATATATTTT. This codes for CATSRDSNSLSGNTIYF.

This clonotype was counted many times. This chain links TRBV5-1 with TRBJ2-5; D not certain. CDR1 and CDR2 from the germline V gene are SGHRS and YFSETQ. Trimming left V 2 bases short and J 5 bases short, with 10 bases between. The CDR3 runs to 13 residues. The DNA for the CDR3 is TGCGCCAGCAGCTTTCAGCAGGAGGAGACCCAGTACTTC. It yields the protein CASSFQQEETQYF.

This clonotype was recorded a few times. The chain employs TRBV5-6 and TRBJ1-1; D is uncertain. V was pared by 1 base and J by 1 base, with 8 bases between. Germline-derived CDR1 and CDR2 are SGHDT and YYEEEE. This CDR3 is built from 14 residues. The CDR3 coding sequence is TGTGCCAGCAGCTTGACGATGAGGAACACTGAAGCTTTCTTT. Protein sequence: CASSLTMRNTEAFF.

In this sample, this clonotype turned up many times. The CDR3 region has the DNA TGTGCCTGTAGCGGGGGGGCTGGTCGGGAATGGAGCACAGATACGCAGTATTTT. This codes for CACSGGAGREWSTDTQYF. V is TRBV11-1 and J is TRBJ2-3, with TRBD2 identical over 11 bases. Per germline, CDR1 SGHAT and CDR2 FQDESV (reference sequence). This CDR3 comprises 18 residues. V dropped 11 bases and J dropped 0; count of bases not matched to a gene: 16.

About this clonotype: A much larger clone lies a single base off, so this may be a read error. The chain uses TRBV20-1 and TRBJ2-6, with D uncertain. Germline values: CDR1 DFQATT, CDR2 SNEGSKA (reference sequence). This CDR3 comprises 15 residues. In nucleotides, the CDR3 is TGCAGTGCGCAGCTACGACTCTCTAGGGCCAACGTCCTGACTTTC. Translation gives CSAQLRLSRANVLTF.

Regarding this clonotype: Lacking the conserved final phenylalanine or tryptophan, this CDR3 likely reflects a read error. CDR3 bases: TGCAGTGCTAGATCGCCCGCGGATAGCAATCAGCCCCAGCATGTT. Translation gives CSARSPADSNQPQHV. This chain joins TRBV20-1 and TRBJ1-5, with unresolved D. The CDR3 runs to 15 residues. Germline V CDR1 and CDR2: DFQATT, SNEGSKA (reference sequence). V dropped 2 bases and J dropped 0 bases, with 11 bases sitting between them.

This clonotype was picked up a small number of times. The gene calls are TRBV7-9 and TRBJ2-1; 10 bases are a match to TRBD2. Trimming at V came to 4 bases and at J to 8 bases, leaving 8 bases not matched to a gene. The CDR3 extends over 15 amino acids. Germline values: CDR1 SEHNR, CDR2 FQNEAQ (reference sequence). As DNA, the CDR3 is TGTGCCAGCAGCTACCTAGCGGGGGCTCACTATGAGCAGTTCTTC. It encodes CASSYLAGAHYEQFF. The full variable domain, rest sourced from reference TRBV7-9 and TRBJ2-1, is DTGVSQNPRHKITKRGQNVTFRCDPISEHNRLYWYRQTLGQGPEFLTYFQNEAQLEKSRLLSDRFSAERPKGSFSTLEIQRTEQGDSAMYLCASSYLAGAHYEQFFGPGTRLTVL.

This clonotype was counted ten times or more. CDR3 nucleotide sequence: TGCAGTGTACCGGACGCTAACTATGGCTACACCTTC. Translated, it gives CSVPDANYGYTF. This rearrangement joins TRBV20-1 to TRBJ1-2; D is unclear. Germline assignment: CDR1 DFQATT and CDR2 SNEGSKA (reference sequence). This CDR3 has 12 amino acids. V lost 7 bases and J lost 0, with 9 bases in between.

V is TRBV28 and J is TRBJ2-5; TRBD2 matches at 9 bases. CDR1 and CDR2 (germline): MDHEN, SYDVKM. The J segment lost 2 bases and the V segment lost 7 bases, leaving 8 bases of the junction unmatched. CDR3 size: 15 residues. The CDR3 coding sequence is TGTGCCAGCACCCTCGGGACTAGCTCACAAGAGACCCAGTACTTC. It codes for CASTLGTSSQETQYF. Full variable domain (remainder filled in from reference TRBV28 and TRBJ2-5): DVKVTQSSRYLVKRTGEKVFLECVQDMDHENMFWYRQDPGLGLRLIYFSYDVKMKEKGDIPEGYSVSREKKERFSLILESASTNQTSMYLCASTLGTSSQETQYFGPGTRLLVL.

The CDR3 protein is CASSPGTYSSYEQYF. DNA of the CDR3: TGCGCCAGCAGCCCCGGGACTTACAGCTCCTACGAGCAGTACTTC. The chain couples TRBV4-3 to TRBJ2-7; tentative D call: TRBD2 (6 bases). CDR1 and CDR2 (germline): LGHNA, YSLEER. V was shortened by 4 bases and J by 0 bases, with 13 bases between the two germline ends. The CDR3 consists of 15 residues.

This clonotype was observed at least ten times. The chain carries TRBV12-3 or TRBV12-4 and TRBJ2-6; TRBD2 might be the D (7 bases). The germline V and J ends were trimmed by 1 base and 4 bases, with 11 bases remaining between them. This CDR3 region has 16 residues. CDR3 residues: CASSLDRGAGANVLTF. The CDR3 DNA reads TGTGCCAGCAGTTTAGACCGGGGGGCAGGGGCCAACGTCCTGACTTTC.

This clonotype has ten or more counts. V is TRBV29-1 and J is TRBJ2-7; D may be TRBD1 (7 bases). V dropped 5 bases and J dropped 7 bases, with 18 bases sitting between them. Germline assignment: CDR1 SQVTM and CDR2 ANQGSEA. The CDR3 contains 13 residues. The chain's CDR3 is CSVSDRAGWEQYF. CDR3 DNA sequence: TGCAGCGTTTCCGACAGGGCGGGATGGGAGCAGTACTTC.

The chain uses TRBV6-5 and TRBJ1-1; D is undetermined. Trimming removed 0 bases at V and 5 bases at J, with 19 bases between. The V gene's germline CDR1 is MNHEY and CDR2 SVGAGI. The CDR3 covers 17 residues. The CDR3 protein is CASSYSLVSAGRTEAFF. The CDR3 DNA reads TGTGCCAGCAGTTACTCTCTGGTCTCGGCCGGCCGGACTGAAGCTTTCTTT.

V usage is TRBV7-9 and J usage is TRBJ2-7; D gene uncertain. Trimming removed 4 bases from V and 6 bases from J, with 7 bases in between. The germline V gene has CDR1 SEHNR and CDR2 FQNEAQ (reference sequence). The CDR3 loop spans 11 amino acids. The CDR3 is CASSSWREQYV. CDR3 in DNA: TGTGCCAGCAGCTCCTGGCGCGAGCAGTACGTC.

This clonotype was found a few times. This chain uses TRBV20-1 with TRBJ2-3; TRBD1 matches at 7 bases. With 1 base clipped from V and 0 bases from J, the junction kept 4 bases outside the gene matches. This CDR3 contains 15 residues. Germline CDR1 reads DFQATT; CDR2 reads SNEGSKA (reference sequence). The CDR3 DNA reads TGCAGTGCTAGAGGGGGGACAGTGAGCACAGATACGCAGTATTTT. Its protein product is CSARGGTVSTDTQYF.